A single sample is the source of the 8 T cell receptor beta chains below, sequenced in a study of shared clonotypes between healthy human individuals. The repertoire was sequenced with immunoSEQ multiplex PCR; TCRdb's copy has only in-frame clones and lacks some. In the table there are roughly 770,000 clones, around 96% of which are singletons. CD45RO-negative CD8 cells positively selected for CCR7 made up the naive population, which excluded terminally differentiated effector memory CD45RA+ cells. Sequences were obtained from naive CD8+ T cells sorted from blood. Receptors were obtained from a man aged 30 to 45 in good health.

The rearrangement uses TRBV5-1 and TRBJ2-3; D perhaps matches TRBD2 (6 bases). Germline CDR1 is SGHRS and CDR2 is YFSETQ. The CDR3 is 15 amino acids. V lost 1 base and J lost 4, with 13 bases in between. The CDR3: CASSLRQGGSDTQYF. For the CDR3, the DNA is TGCGCCAGCAGCTTGCGGCAGGGAGGCTCAGATACGCAGTATTTT.

The V gene is TRBV7-2, the J gene TRBJ2-3; D not resolved. Germline V gives CDR1 SGHTA, CDR2 FQGNSA. CDR3 length equals 12 residues. V lost 5 bases to trimming and J lost 6 bases, with 9 bases between them. The CDR3 spells CASSPDLDTQYF. The DNA for the CDR3 is TGTGCCAGCAGCCCCGACTTGGATACGCAGTATTTT.

V usage is TRBV6-1 and J usage is TRBJ2-7; a possible D gene is TRBD2 (5 bases). Per the germline V gene, CDR1 is MNHNS and CDR2 is SASEGT. This CDR3 region has 13 residues. V lost 5 bases and J lost 0, with 8 bases in between. CDR3 DNA: TGTGCCAGCAGTAGAGGGCACTCCTACGAGCAGTACTTC. It is translated as CASSRGHSYEQYF.

On this clone: The same CDR3 can be traced to other DNA sequences in this sample. The rearrangement joins TRBV5-4 to TRBJ2-1; D not certain. Germline V CDR1 and CDR2: SGHNT, YYREEE (reference sequence). Trimming stripped 4 bases from V and 7 bases from J, with 9 bases between. The CDR3 runs 12 residues. Here the CDR3 reads CASSNQGNEQFF. The DNA of the CDR3 is TGTGCCAGCAGCAACCAAGGTAATGAGCAGTTCTTC.

The rearrangement links TRBV10-3 to TRBJ1-1; D gene uncertain. Germline assignment: CDR1 ENHRY and CDR2 SYGVKD. The CDR3 has 13 amino acids. Trimming removed 2 bases at V and 2 bases at J, with 6 bases between. As DNA, the CDR3 is TGTGCCATCAGTGAGGTCCTCAACACTGAAGCTTTCTTT. This translates into CAISEVLNTEAFF.

This chain joins TRBV10-2 and TRBJ1-4, with D possibly being TRBD1 (5 bases). The ends were cut back, 9 bases at V and 3 bases at J, with 14 bases in the middle. Germline CDR1 and CDR2: WSHSY and SAAADI. The CDR3 is 14 amino acids. CDR3 nucleotides: TGCGCCAGTTCCGGCGACAGCCCTAATGAAAAACTGTTTTTT. Translating it yields CASSGDSPNEKLFF.

The genes are TRBV5-6 and TRBJ1-2, with a weak D call TRBD1 (6 bases). This CDR3 comprises 15 residues. The germline V and J ends were trimmed by 0 bases and 4 bases, with 13 bases remaining between them. Germline V gives CDR1 SGHDT, CDR2 YYEEEE. As DNA, the CDR3 is TGTGCCAGCAGCTTGGCACAGGGCGGAATCTATGGCTACACCTTC. Its translation: CASSLAQGGIYGYTF.

This chain connects TRBV7-8 to TRBJ2-1; 13 positions match TRBD2. Germline V gives CDR1 SGHVS, CDR2 FQNEAQ. This CDR3 is 18 amino acids long. Trimming took 3 bases from V and 0 from J; bases not matched to a gene: 5. CDR3 nucleotide sequence: TGTGCCAGCAGCTTGGGACTAGCGGGAAGAGCCTCCTACAATGAGCAGTTCTTC. It translates to CASSLGLAGRASYNEQFF.